Below are 20 T cell receptor beta chains sequenced from a single sample in a study of brain T cells in children with intractable seizures. The method was immunoSEQ multiplex PCR; TCRdb's version includes in-frame clones alone and lacks a portion of them. The sample has about 80,000 clones; around nine tenths are singletons. Sample: peripheral blood, taken at surgery. All receptors come from a girl aged 2 to 9 with Rasmussen encephalitis and intractable seizures.

CDR3 nucleotide sequence: TGCGCCAGCAGTCAAACGACAGGGGGCGCGGAGACCCAGTACTTC. Amino acid sequence: CASSQTTGGAETQYF. The chain joins TRBV10-1 to TRBJ2-5; the match to TRBD1 covers 10 bases. The CDR3 covers 15 residues. J lost 5 bases, V lost 5 bases, and 8 bases had no gene match. Germline values: CDR1 WNHNN, CDR2 SYGVQD (reference sequence).

CDR3 DNA sequence: TGTGCCAGCTCACCCCTGGGGGGGCCCGGCTACACCTTC. Translated, it gives CASSPLGGPGYTF. V gene TRBV18 combines with J gene TRBJ1-2; TRBD1 might be the D (6 bases). This CDR3 spans 13 amino acids. The germline V gene encodes CDR1 KGHSH and CDR2 LQKENI. Trimming pared 3 bases from V and 8 bases from J, leaving 13 bases between.

The chain couples TRBV7-3 to TRBJ1-1; no reliable D call. Trimming cost V 0 bases and J 1 base, with 6 bases left between them. Germline CDR1 is SGHTA and CDR2 is FQGTGA. The CDR3 has 14 amino acids. CDR3 nucleotide sequence: TGTGCCAGCAGCTTAACTGCAGGGAACACTGAAGCTTTCTTT. This codes for CASSLTAGNTEAFF.

J is TRBJ2-7 and V is TRBV7-6; possibly TRBD1 for D (5 bases). This CDR3 has 15 amino acids. V was trimmed by 1 base and J by 3 bases, leaving 13 bases between them. CDR1 and CDR2 from the germline V gene are SGHVS and FNYEAQ. CDR3 sequence reads: CASSLGQIPFYEQYF. CDR3 coding DNA: TGTGCCAGCAGCTTAGGACAGATCCCTTTCTACGAGCAGTACTTC.

In its sample, this clone is medium-sized (0.01 to 0.1%). The chain links TRBV19 to TRBJ2-1; D may be TRBD1 (6 bases). Germline loops: CDR1 LNHDA, CDR2 SQIVND (reference sequence). V shed 5 bases and J shed 2 bases, with 13 bases lying between them. There are 15 residues in the CDR3. The CDR3 loop is CASSSPGDTYNEQFF. CDR3 in DNA: TGTGCCAGTAGTTCCCCCGGGGACACCTACAATGAGCAGTTCTTC.

Only a few counts were recorded for this clone. This rearrangement joins TRBV7-6 to TRBJ1-4; TRBD1 aligns across 9 bases. The CDR3 is 16 residues long. CDR1 is SGHVS and CDR2 is FNYEAQ in the germline V gene. Trimming removed 7 bases from V and 10 bases from J; junction bases left unmatched: 16. For the CDR3, the DNA is TGTGCCAGCACCCTCTCGTCCGGGACAGGGTTCGGAAAACTGTTTTTT. Translation: CASTLSSGTGFGKLFF.

J is TRBJ1-1 and V is TRBV12-3 or TRBV12-4, with D hard to call. This CDR3 contains 12 residues. Trimming removed 9 bases from V and 6 bases from J, with 14 bases in between. CDR3 protein: CASDNGNAEAFF. In nucleotides, the CDR3 is TGTGCCAGTGACAATGGTAATGCTGAAGCTTTCTTT.

The chain joins TRBV7-2 to TRBJ2-7; TRBD2 might be the D (5 bases). Germline values: CDR1 SGHTA, CDR2 FQGNSA. The CDR3 contains 14 residues. The V end was cut by 4 bases, the J end by 5 bases, with 15 bases between. CDR3 loop: CASSSLAILHEQYF. CDR3 DNA sequence: TGTGCCAGCAGCTCTCTAGCTATTCTCCACGAGCAGTACTTC.

J is TRBJ2-5 and V is TRBV4-2; D call uncertain. This CDR3 spans 14 amino acids. Between the trimmed V and J ends, which lost 0 bases and 4 bases, there was a span of 9 bases. Germline loops: CDR1 LGHNA, CDR2 YNFKEQ. The CDR3, as DNA: TGTGCCAGCAGCCAAGATGCACTAACAGAGACCCAGTACTTC. This gives the protein CASSQDALTETQYF.

V gene TRBV7-9 combines with J gene TRBJ2-7; D call uncertain. Germline assignment: CDR1 SEHNR and CDR2 FQNEAQ (reference sequence). The V end lost 0 bases, the J end lost 2 bases, and 8 bases lay between the germline ends. The CDR3 is 14 amino acids. CDR3 amino acids: CASSLAQLPYEQYF. For the CDR3, the DNA is TGTGCCAGCAGCTTAGCGCAACTCCCCTACGAGCAGTACTTC. The full variable domain, its missing parts supplied by reference TRBV7-9 and TRBJ2-7, is DTGVSQNPRHKITKRGQNVTFRCDPISEHNRLYWYRQTLGQGPEFLTYFQNEAQLEKSRLLSDRFSAERPKGSFSTLEIQRTEQGDSAMYLCASSLAQLPYEQYFGPGTRLTVT.

In its sample, this clone was seen once. This chain joins TRBV7-9 and TRBJ2-7, with TRBD1 matching 8 bases. V dropped 9 bases and J dropped 0; count of bases not matched to a gene: 4. CDR1 is SEHNR, CDR2 FQNEAQ, per germline (reference sequence). This CDR3 has 13 amino acids. CDR3 sequence (DNA): TGTGCCAGTATGCAGGGGGCCTCCTACGAGCAGTACTTC. Protein: CASMQGASYEQYF.

The gene calls are TRBV28 and TRBJ1-1, with D tentatively TRBD1 (5 bases). The CDR3 spans 13 residues. Trimming stripped 6 bases from V and 10 bases from J, with 18 bases between. Germline V lookup: CDR1 MDHEN, CDR2 SYDVKM. CDR3 protein: CASRTLRGPAAFF. As DNA, the CDR3 is TGTGCCAGCAGAACACTGAGGGGCCCCGCAGCTTTCTTT.

The J gene is TRBJ2-3, the V gene TRBV9, with a weak D call TRBD1 (5 bases). This CDR3 region has 15 residues. V lost 4 bases and J lost 3, with 15 bases in between. Germline V CDR1 and CDR2: SGDLS, YYNGEE. The DNA for the CDR3 is TGTGCCAGCAGCTACCGCGTGGGGCCGACAGATACGCAGTATTTT. It yields the protein CASSYRVGPTDTQYF.

The V gene is TRBV2, the J gene TRBJ1-6, with unresolved D. Trimming stripped 4 bases from V and 9 bases from J, with 10 bases between. The germline CDR1 and CDR2 sequences are SNHLY and FYNNEI. CDR3 length: 13 amino acids. The CDR3 sequence is CASSARYLSPLHF. As DNA, the CDR3 is TGTGCCAGCAGTGCCAGATATCTTTCACCCCTCCACTTT.

This chain uses TRBV5-1 with TRBJ2-3; D assignment may be TRBD1 or TRBD2 (5 bases each). The CDR3 runs to 15 residues. The germline V gene encodes CDR1 SGHRS and CDR2 YFSETQ. Trimming shortened V by 0 bases and J by 8 bases, and 16 bases separated the two germline ends. CDR3 loop: CASSLEGTAFVTQYF. CDR3 coding DNA: TGCGCCAGCAGCTTGGAAGGGACCGCCTTTGTTACGCAGTATTTT. Full variable domain (rest looked up from reference TRBV5-1 and TRBJ2-3): KAGVTQTPRYLIKTRGQQVTLSCSPISGHRSVSWYQQTPGQGLQFLFEYFSETQRNKGNFPGRFSGRQFSNSRSEMNVSTLELGDSALYLCASSLEGTAFVTQYFGPGTRLTVL.

The chain links TRBV19 to TRBJ2-1, with TRBD2 identical over 14 bases. The length of the CDR3 is 16 residues. Germline values: CDR1 LNHDA, CDR2 SQIVND (reference sequence). V shed 7 bases, J shed 8 bases, and the junction held 10 bases outside the gene matches. The CDR3 sequence: CASTRLGLAGVYEQFF. Here the CDR3 DNA reads TGTGCCAGTACACGCCTGGGACTAGCGGGAGTCTATGAGCAGTTCTTC. The full variable domain, with the rest looked up from reference TRBV19 and TRBJ2-1, is DGGITQSPKYLFRKEGQNVTLSCEQNLNHDAMYWYRQDPGQGLRLIYYSQIVNDFQKGDIAEGYSVSREKKESFPLTVTSAQKNPTAFYLCASTRLGLAGVYEQFFGPGTRLTVL.

The V call is TRBV4-2, the J call TRBJ1-5; 7 bases line up with TRBD1. Germline CDR1 and CDR2: LGHNA and YNFKEQ. This CDR3 spans 14 amino acids. The junction had 4 bases not matched to a gene; V was cut back by 4 bases and J by 4 bases. The CDR3 region has the DNA TGTGCCAGCAGCCGCAGACAGGGAAATCAGCCCCAGCATTTT. This sequence encodes CASSRRQGNQPQHF.

V and J are TRBV19 and TRBJ1-2; D is ambiguous. Germline-derived CDR1 and CDR2 are LNHDA and SQIVND (reference sequence). The CDR3 runs to 14 residues. V lost 2 bases and J 8 bases, leaving 15 bases between the germline ends. The CDR3 nucleotides are TGTGCCAGTAGTATACTTTCGGGAGGGAGAGGCTACACCTTC. This encodes CASSILSGGRGYTF.

The chain is built from TRBV9 and TRBJ2-7; D gene uncertain. Per germline, CDR1 SGDLS and CDR2 YYNGEE. The CDR3 is made up of 14 amino acids. Trimming stripped 4 bases from V and 2 bases from J, with 13 bases between. CDR3 loop: CASSPSSDPYEQYF. The CDR3, as DNA: TGTGCCAGCAGCCCGTCCTCAGACCCCTACGAGCAGTACTTC.

This chain connects TRBV3-1 (or the pseudogene TRBV3-2) to TRBJ2-4; D possibly corresponds to TRBD2 (5 bases). The CDR3 is 14 amino acids. The V end was cut by 3 bases, the J end by 1 base, with 7 bases between. The germline V gene encodes CDR1 LGHDT and CDR2 YNNKEL (reference sequence). This CDR3 reads CASSHPGAKNIQYF. The DNA of the CDR3 is TGTGCCAGCAGCCATCCGGGGGCCAAAAACATTCAGTACTTC.